Following are 26 T cell receptor beta chains from one sample sequenced in a study of blood T cell repertoires in COVID-19 (dated by TCRdb to the early 2020s). The library relied on the immunoSEQ multiplex PCR assay. TCRdb obtained this table from immuneACCESS and retained in-frame rearrangements with V and J assigned. These tables miss some clones; where compared with another copy, unresolved V genes account for less than half of the shortfall, and the remainder is unexplained. This sample lists 100,000 to 150,000 clones; approximately 81% were detected once. The biggest ten clones account for 6% of the sample. Sequences were obtained from peripheral blood. Every receptor here comes from a man older than 75 with COVID-19, enrolled during active disease.

The chain combines TRBV5-1 with TRBJ2-2; D uncertain. Germline-derived CDR1 and CDR2 are SGHRS and YFSETQ. Trimming removed 5 bases at V and 0 bases at J, with 8 bases between. CDR3 length: 14 amino acids. The CDR3 loop is CASRREANTGELFF. CDR3 in DNA: TGCGCCAGCAGGCGAGAGGCGAACACCGGGGAGCTGTTTTTT.

V and J are TRBV28 and TRBJ2-1; D perhaps matches TRBD2 (5 bases). The CDR3 contains 12 residues. CDR1 is MDHEN and CDR2 is SYDVKM in the germline V gene. V was shortened by 3 bases and J by 9 bases, with 9 bases between the two germline ends. CDR3 sequence reads: CASSLRAGEQFF. In DNA form, the CDR3 reads TGTGCCAGCAGTTTGCGGGCGGGTGAGCAGTTCTTC.

J is TRBJ2-5 and V is TRBV6-5, with TRBD1 as a possible D gene (6 bases). Germline V gives CDR1 MNHEY, CDR2 SVGAGI. Trimming shortened V by 9 bases and J by 3 bases, and 14 bases separated the two germline ends. The CDR3 runs 13 residues. CDR3 sequence reads: CASRVAGEETQYF. DNA of the CDR3: TGTGCCAGTAGGGTAGCAGGGGAAGAGACCCAGTACTTC.

The chain uses TRBV9 and TRBJ1-4, with D possibly being TRBD1 (5 bases). With 4 bases removed from V and 4 bases from J, the gap between germline ends came to 14 bases. This CDR3 region has 15 residues. Germline assignment: CDR1 SGDLS and CDR2 YYNGEE. The CDR3 sequence: CASSPGGNRNEKLFF. Written as DNA, the CDR3 is TGTGCCAGCAGCCCTGGGGGGAACCGTAATGAAAAACTGTTTTTT.

This rearrangement joins TRBV6-5 to TRBJ1-1; a possible D gene is TRBD1 (6 bases). Trimming shortened V by 4 bases and J by 11 bases, and 14 bases separated the two germline ends. This CDR3 is built from 12 residues. Germline CDR1 and CDR2: MNHEY and SVGAGI. CDR3 nucleotides: TGTGCCAGCAGTTCTCCGGGACAAAGTGCTTTCTTT. Its translation is CASSSPGQSAFF.

The rearrangement joins TRBV5-4 to TRBJ2-1, with D possibly matching TRBD2 (7 bases). The germline V gene has CDR1 SGHNT and CDR2 YYREEE (reference sequence). The CDR3 runs to 16 residues. Trimming pared 8 bases from V and 7 bases from J, leaving 25 bases between. CDR3 bases: TGTGCCAGTCTTCTGGGGGGGCAGGTGGGTCGAAATGAGCAGTTCTTC. As protein: CASLLGGQVGRNEQFF.

The CDR3: CASSLNQGYDSPLHF. DNA for the CDR3: TGTGCCAGCAGCTTAAACCAGGGGTATGATTCACCCCTCCACTTT. The V and J genes are TRBV5-6 and TRBJ1-6; D possibly corresponds to TRBD1 (6 bases). CDR1 and CDR2 from the germline V gene are SGHDT and YYEEEE. V was shortened by 2 bases and J by 8 bases, with 14 bases between the two germline ends. The CDR3 is made up of 15 amino acids.

This sequence joins TRBV14 and TRBJ1-6; no clear D gene. The CDR3 loop spans 13 amino acids. The germline V gene encodes CDR1 SGHDN and CDR2 FVKESK. Trimming took 1 base from V and 6 from J, leaving 4 bases between them. The CDR3: CASSQGLNSPLHF. As DNA, the CDR3 is TGTGCCAGCAGCCAAGGGCTTAATTCACCCCTCCACTTT.

This clone has more than one count but fewer than ten. The chain links TRBV11-3 to TRBJ2-1, with a possible D match to TRBD2 (6 bases). The CDR3 runs to 16 residues. Trimming stripped 1 base from V and 0 bases from J, with 10 bases between. Germline loops: CDR1 SGHNT, CDR2 YENEEA. CDR3 coding DNA: TGTGCCAGCAGCTTAGGGGCGGGGAGCTCCTACAATGAGCAGTTCTTC. Translation gives CASSLGAGSSYNEQFF.

The chain links TRBV5-5 to TRBJ1-4; 8 nucleotides agree with TRBD1. This CDR3 has 13 residues. V gave up 0 bases and J gave up 13 bases; unmatched junction bases: 5. CDR1 and CDR2 (germline): SGHKS, YYEKEE (reference sequence). The DNA for the CDR3 is TGTGCCAGCAGCTTGGCCGGACAGGGAGTACTGTTTTTT. Translated: CASSLAGQGVLFF.

The rearrangement uses TRBV7-9 and TRBJ2-2, with 8 bases aligning to TRBD2. Germline V gene lookup returns CDR1 SEHNR and CDR2 FQNEAQ (reference sequence). Germline trimming cut 5 bases from V and 0 bases from J; bases unmatched to any gene: 8. The length of the CDR3 is 17 residues. CDR3 coding DNA: TGTGCCAGCAGCCCCCGGGGGGGCCCTTCGAACACCGGGGAGCTGTTTTTT. Translation: CASSPRGGPSNTGELFF. Together with reference TRBV7-9 and TRBJ2-2, the CDR3 gives the full variable domain: DTGVSQNPRHKITKRGQNVTFRCDPISEHNRLYWYRQTLGQGPEFLTYFQNEAQLEKSRLLSDRFSAERPKGSFSTLEIQRTEQGDSAMYLCASSPRGGPSNTGELFFGEGSRLTVL.

The table lists this clone with a few counts. The chain employs TRBV5-1 and TRBJ2-7, with D possibly being TRBD1 (5 bases). Germline CDR1 is SGHRS and CDR2 is YFSETQ. V was shortened by 1 base and J by 3 bases, with 8 bases between the two germline ends. The CDR3 totals 13 residues. CDR3: CASSLQTDYEQYF. CDR3 bases: TGCGCCAGCAGCTTGCAGACAGACTACGAGCAGTACTTC.

CDR3 protein: CASGSRKNEQFF. The CDR3 bases are TGTGCTAGTGGTTCCAGGAAGAATGAGCAGTTCTTC. The gene calls are TRBV12-5 and TRBJ2-1; no clear D. Trimming shortened V by 4 bases and J by 7 bases, and 8 bases separated the two germline ends. This CDR3 has 12 residues. Looked up from germline, CDR1 is LGHNT and CDR2 is FRNRAP. The complete variable domain, with remaining parts taken from reference TRBV12-5 and TRBJ2-1, reads DARVTQTPRHKVTEMGQEVTMRCQPILGHNTVFWYRQTMMQGLELLAYFRNRAPLDDSGMPKDRFSAEMPDATLATLKIQPSEPRDSAVYFCASGSRKNEQFFGPGTRLTVL.

The V call is TRBV7-2, the J call TRBJ2-1, with 13 bases lining up with TRBD2. Germline values: CDR1 SGHTA, CDR2 FQGNSA. The CDR3 is 16 residues long. The V and J ends lost 5 bases and 4 bases, in that order; junction bases with no gene match: 5. The CDR3 DNA reads as TGTGCCAGCAGCCTACTAGCGGGAGGGGTTTACAATGAGCAGTTCTTC. This codes for CASSLLAGGVYNEQFF. Filled out from reference TRBV7-2 and TRBJ2-1, the complete variable domain reads GAGVSQSPSNKVTEKGKDVELRCDPISGHTALYWYRQSLGQGLEFLIYFQGNSAPDKSGLPSDRFSAERTGGSVSTLTIQRTQQEDSAVYLCASSLLAGGVYNEQFFGPGTRLTVL.

There are a few counts of this clone. The chain links TRBV3-1 (or the pseudogene TRBV3-2) to TRBJ2-1; TRBD2 matches 9 bases. Germline loops: CDR1 LGHDT, CDR2 YNNKEL (reference sequence). The junction had 11 bases not matched to a gene; V was cut back by 2 bases and J by 9 bases. This CDR3 contains 16 residues. The CDR3 bases are TGTGCCAGCAGCCAAATGGTAGCGGGAGAGGACGGTGAGCAGTTCTTC. Translated: CASSQMVAGEDGEQFF.

Note on this clone: This same CDR3 is encoded by further DNA sequences in the sample. The gene calls are TRBV5-1 and TRBJ2-7, with a possible D match to TRBD2 (6 bases). Germline loops: CDR1 SGHRS, CDR2 YFSETQ. The CDR3 consists of 17 residues. The ends were cut back, 4 bases at V and 0 bases at J, with 20 bases in the middle. CDR3 residues: CASSLDIAEMSSYEQYF. The CDR3 DNA is TGCGCCAGCAGCCTGGATATAGCGGAAATGAGCTCCTACGAGCAGTACTTC.

The V and J genes are TRBV3-1 (or the pseudogene TRBV3-2) and TRBJ1-5; D remains unclear. CDR3 length equals 16 residues. Germline-derived CDR1 and CDR2 are LGHDT and YNNKEL (reference sequence). Deletions cut 1 base from V and 2 bases from J, with 12 bases between. In DNA form, the CDR3 reads TGTGCCAGCAGCCAAGCCAATCCCACTGGCAATCAGCCCCAGCATTTT. Residues: CASSQANPTGNQPQHF.

The chain is built from TRBV5-1 and TRBJ1-2, with TRBD1 as a possible D gene (5 bases). The V end was cut by 6 bases, the J end by 0 bases, with 15 bases between. Germline-derived CDR1 and CDR2 are SGHRS and YFSETQ. This CDR3 has 15 amino acids. The CDR3 coding sequence is TGCGCCAGCAAGGTCGCAGGGAATGCTAACTATGGCTACACCTTC. This sequence encodes CASKVAGNANYGYTF.

The gene calls are TRBV7-3 and TRBJ2-3; TRBD2 aligns across 10 bases. The V gene's germline CDR1 is SGHTA and CDR2 FQGTGA. The V segment lost 4 bases and the J segment 5 bases; nucleotides outside the gene matches: 9. This CDR3 comprises 16 residues. The CDR3 nucleotides read TGTGCCAGCAGCTCTCGGACTAGCGGACGAGGAGATACGCAGTATTTT. Protein: CASSSRTSGRGDTQYF.

The chain has TRBV3-1 (or the pseudogene TRBV3-2) and TRBJ2-5; 10 bases are shared with TRBD2. The germline V gene encodes CDR1 LGHDT and CDR2 YNNKEL (reference sequence). V was clipped by 1 base and J by 1 base; unmatched bases: 6. The CDR3 is 17 residues long. CDR3 DNA: TGTGCCAGCAGCCAAGGCCTAGCGGGAGTGGGCCAAGAGACCCAGTACTTC. It translates to CASSQGLAGVGQETQYF.

The chain joins TRBV4-2 to TRBJ1-6; D is unresolved. Germline loops: CDR1 LGHNA, CDR2 YNFKEQ. CDR3 length equals 17 residues. The V end lost 0 bases, the J end lost 7 bases, and 16 bases lay between the germline ends. The CDR3 DNA reads as TGTGCCAGCAGCCAAGATCTGAACGCAGGCCAGAATTCACCCCTCCACTTT. Translating it yields CASSQDLNAGQNSPLHF.

The chain links TRBV7-3 to TRBJ1-2, with D possibly matching TRBD1 (5 bases). Germline loops: CDR1 SGHTA, CDR2 FQGTGA. The CDR3 runs to 14 residues. With 5 bases removed from V and 8 bases from J, the gap between germline ends came to 18 bases. The CDR3 is CASSPQPGMEGYTF. The DNA for the CDR3 is TGTGCCAGCAGCCCGCAGCCAGGGATGGAAGGCTACACCTTC.

This chain uses TRBV5-1 with TRBJ1-2, with 11 bases identical to TRBD1. The CDR3 covers 14 residues. Germline lookup yields CDR1 SGHRS and CDR2 YFSETQ. J lost 8 bases, V lost 4 bases, and 7 bases had no gene match. DNA of the CDR3: TGCGCCAGCAGCGGAGGACAGGGGGCGGAGGGCTACACCTTC. Encoded protein: CASSGGQGAEGYTF.

This chain joins TRBV6-6 and TRBJ2-1; D unresolved. The CDR3 covers 14 residues. Germline CDR1 reads MNHNY; CDR2 reads SVGAGI (reference sequence). V lost 5 bases and J 9 bases, leaving 17 bases between the germline ends. The CDR3 bases are TGTGCCAGCAGTCGTGAAATGCGCAATGGTGAGCAGTTCTTC. This encodes CASSREMRNGEQFF.

The chain links TRBV5-4 to TRBJ1-6; unclear D gene. V was clipped by 4 bases and J by 10 bases, with 12 bases between them. The CDR3 is 13 amino acids. Germline values: CDR1 SGHNT, CDR2 YYREEE (reference sequence). CDR3 residues: CASSPRLRSPLHF. The CDR3 DNA follows: TGTGCCAGCAGCCCCCGTCTCAGGTCACCCCTCCACTTT.

The rearrangement links TRBV2 to TRBJ1-4; D is unresolved. CDR1 is SNHLY, CDR2 FYNNEI, per germline. This CDR3 has 15 amino acids. Trimming stripped 2 bases from V and 13 bases from J, with 20 bases between. CDR3 coding DNA: TGTGCCAGCAGTGAATCCCAGCCGGGAGTGAAAAGACTGTTTTTT. Translating it yields CASSESQPGVKRLFF.